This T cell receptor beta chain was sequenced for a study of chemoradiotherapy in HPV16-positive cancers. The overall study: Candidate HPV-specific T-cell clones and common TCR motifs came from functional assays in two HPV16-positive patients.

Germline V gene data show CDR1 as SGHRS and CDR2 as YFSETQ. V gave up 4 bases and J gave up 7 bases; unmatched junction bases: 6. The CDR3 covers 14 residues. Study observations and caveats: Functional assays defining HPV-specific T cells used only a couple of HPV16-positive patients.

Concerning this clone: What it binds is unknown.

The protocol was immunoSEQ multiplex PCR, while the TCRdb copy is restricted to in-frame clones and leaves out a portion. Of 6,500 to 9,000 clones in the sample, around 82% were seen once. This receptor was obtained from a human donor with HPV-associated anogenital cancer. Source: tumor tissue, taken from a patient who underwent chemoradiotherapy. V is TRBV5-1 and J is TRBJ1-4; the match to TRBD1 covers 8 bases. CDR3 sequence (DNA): TGCGCCAGCAGCCTGACAGGGGAGGGTGAAAAACTGTTTTTT. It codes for CASSLTGEGEKLFF.